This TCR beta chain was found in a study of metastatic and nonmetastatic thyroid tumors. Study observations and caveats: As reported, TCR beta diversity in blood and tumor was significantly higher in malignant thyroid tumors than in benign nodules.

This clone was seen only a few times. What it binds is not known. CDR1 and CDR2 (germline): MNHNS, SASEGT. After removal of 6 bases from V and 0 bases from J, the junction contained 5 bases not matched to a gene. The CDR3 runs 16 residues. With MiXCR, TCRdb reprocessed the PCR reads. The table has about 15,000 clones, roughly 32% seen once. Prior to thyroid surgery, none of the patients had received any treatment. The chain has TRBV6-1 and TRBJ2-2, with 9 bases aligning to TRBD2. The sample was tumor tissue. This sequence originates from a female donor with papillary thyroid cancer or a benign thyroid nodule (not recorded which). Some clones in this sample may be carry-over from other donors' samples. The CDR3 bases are TGTGCCAGCAGAGGTACTAGCGGGCCGAACACCGGGGAGCTGTTTTTT. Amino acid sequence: CASRGTSGPNTGELFF.